The following is a TCR beta chain sequence with its context. The source of the sample is a study of blood T cell repertoires in COVID-19. In the study overall: The United States, Italy and Spain provided the acute and convalescent COVID-19 samples. PBMCs, B-cell-depleted T cells, or T cells were the source of the cDNA or gDNA that made up the material.

During active infection, Seattle patients enrolled and were then monitored through disease. Source study methods: Estimated nucleated cell counts came from reference gene primer amplification. Using immunoSEQ multiplex PCR, the repertoire was profiled, and TCRdb retains in-frame clones only, with some absent. D and trimming were read from the DNA, whereas the V and J calls and clone size are those reported in that table. The sample records roughly 570,000 clones, approximately 88% being singletons. CDR3 length: 14 amino acids. The junction had 6 bases not matched to a gene; V was cut back by 2 bases and J by 6 bases. The germline CDR1 and CDR2 sequences are SEHNR and FQNEAQ (reference sequence).

The rearrangement uses TRBV7-9 and TRBJ2-7; 8 bases are shared with TRBD2. The TCR originated in a woman aged 45-65 years with COVID-19, enrolled during active disease. The sample comprised peripheral blood. This CDR3 is CASSLSGGALEQYF. CDR3 sequence (DNA): TGTGCCAGCAGCTTAAGCGGGGGCGCTCTCGAGCAGTACTTC.